Listed here are 6 T cell receptor beta chains from one sample, sequenced in a study of blood T cell repertoires in COVID-19. TCRdb's table, derived via immunoSEQ multiplex PCR, lists solely in-frame clones and lacks some. The sample consists of approximately 300,000 clones, approximately 90% of them appearing once. Sequencing used peripheral blood. These receptors originate from a woman aged 50 to 65 with COVID-19, enrolled during active disease.

The chain carries TRBV7-9 and TRBJ2-4; 15 positions agree with TRBD2. With 5 bases clipped from V and 3 bases from J, the junction kept 11 bases outside the gene matches. CDR1 SEHNR and CDR2 FQNEAQ come from the germline V gene (reference sequence). This CDR3 region has 19 residues. The CDR3 region is CASSDSGLAGGPGKNIQYF. CDR3 nucleotide sequence: TGTGCCAGCAGCGATAGCGGACTAGCGGGAGGGCCGGGCAAAAACATTCAGTACTTC.

The CDR3 DNA reads TGTGCCAGCAGATGGGGACAGGGGGCTTTCTACGAGCAGTACTTC. This translates into CASRWGQGAFYEQYF. This chain links TRBV2 with TRBJ2-7, with TRBD1 identical over 12 bases. V trimming: 6 bases; J trimming: 3 bases; junction bases outside the gene matches: 6. The CDR3 runs 15 residues. From germline, CDR1 is SNHLY and CDR2 FYNNEI.

V gene TRBV7-2 combines with J gene TRBJ2-1; 10 positions agree with TRBD2. In germline, CDR1 is SGHTA, CDR2 FQGNSA. The CDR3 has 17 amino acids. V dropped 5 bases and J dropped 2; count of bases not matched to a gene: 9. The CDR3 nucleotides are TGTGCCAGCAGCCAGATACCCGGGACTAGCGCCTACAATGAGCAGTTCTTC. Its translation is CASSQIPGTSAYNEQFF.

This sequence joins TRBV4-2 and TRBJ2-7; 12 nucleotides agree with TRBD2. Germline V gene lookup returns CDR1 LGHNA and CDR2 YNFKEQ. The ends lost 1 base at V and 7 bases at J; junction bases unmatched: 11. The CDR3 runs to 17 residues. CDR3 in amino acids: CASSQGKLAGGPPEQYF. The CDR3 nucleotides are TGTGCCAGCAGCCAAGGGAAACTAGCGGGAGGCCCCCCGGAGCAGTACTTC.

This rearrangement joins TRBV7-9 to TRBJ1-2, with 8 positions matching TRBD1. CDR1 is SEHNR, CDR2 FQNEAQ, per germline (reference sequence). V lost 5 bases, J lost 2 bases, and 7 bases stayed unmatched. The CDR3 is made up of 15 amino acids. CDR3 residues: CASSPQGALNYGYTF. In DNA form, the CDR3 reads TGTGCCAGCAGCCCCCAGGGGGCCCTAAACTATGGCTACACCTTC.

The genes are TRBV6-5 and TRBJ1-1, with D unresolved. The CDR3 runs 15 residues. Germline CDR1 and CDR2: MNHEY and SVGAGI. The ends were cut back, 0 bases at V and 0 bases at J, with 8 bases in the middle. CDR3 nucleotides: TGTGCCAGCAGTTACTCGAGAGCTGTGAACACTGAAGCTTTCTTT. Amino acids: CASSYSRAVNTEAFF.